This record concerns one TCR beta chain sequence. Libraries were prepared by immunoSEQ multiplex PCR; TCRdb keeps only in-frame clonotypes and omits some of them. The sample holds about 210,000 clones, around 90% seen once. The data were taken from a study of blood T cell repertoires in COVID-19. J gave up 7 bases and V 6 bases, and 15 bases lay outside the gene matches. CDR1 and CDR2 from the germline V gene are MDHEN and SYDVKM. The CDR3 extends over 16 amino acids. V gene TRBV28 combines with J gene TRBJ1-5, with 7 positions matching TRBD1. This clonotype was obtained from a man under 40 with acute or convalescent COVID-19. Sequencing was done on a sample of peripheral blood. CDR3 DNA sequence: TGTGCCAGCAGCCCCCCTCAACAGGGGTCCGGGCAGCCCCAGCATTTT. It specifies CASSPPQQGSGQPQHF.